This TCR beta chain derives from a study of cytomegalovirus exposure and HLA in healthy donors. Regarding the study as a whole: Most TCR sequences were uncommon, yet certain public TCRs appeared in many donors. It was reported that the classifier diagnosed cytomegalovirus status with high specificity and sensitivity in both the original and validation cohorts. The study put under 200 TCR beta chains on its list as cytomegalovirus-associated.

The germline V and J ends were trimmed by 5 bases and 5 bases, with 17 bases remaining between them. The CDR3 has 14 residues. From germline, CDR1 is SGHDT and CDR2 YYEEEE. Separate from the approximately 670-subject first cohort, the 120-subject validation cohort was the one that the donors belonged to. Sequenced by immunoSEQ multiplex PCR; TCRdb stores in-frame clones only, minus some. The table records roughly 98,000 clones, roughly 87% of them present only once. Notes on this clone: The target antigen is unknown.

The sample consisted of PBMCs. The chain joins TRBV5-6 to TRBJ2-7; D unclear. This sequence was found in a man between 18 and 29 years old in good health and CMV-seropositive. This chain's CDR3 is CASSMNRREDEQYF. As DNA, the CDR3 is TGTGCCAGCAGTATGAACAGACGTGAAGACGAGCAGTACTTC.